Shown below are 8 T cell receptor beta chains from a single sample sequenced in a study of T cell responses to AZD1222 COVID-19 vaccine. The repertoire was sequenced with immunoSEQ multiplex PCR; TCRdb's copy has only in-frame clones and lacks some. The sample records about 150,000 clones, more than 70% being singletons. This specimen consisted of peripheral blood, obtained on day 0 of AZD1222 vaccination. The origin of the receptors is an adult in good health.

The gene calls are TRBV29-1 and TRBJ2-7; possibly TRBD1 for D (5 bases). Germline CDR1 is SQVTM and CDR2 is ANQGSEA. V lost 6 bases and J 4 bases, leaving 13 bases between the germline ends. The CDR3 runs 12 residues. CDR3 loop: CSVTEMGYEQYF. The DNA for the CDR3 is TGCAGCGTGACAGAGATGGGGTACGAGCAGTACTTC.

V is TRBV7-3 and J is TRBJ1-1; D gene uncertain. Germline CDR1 and CDR2: SGHTA and FQGTGA. V was pared by 1 base and J by 5 bases, with 8 bases between. CDR3 length: 13 amino acids. The CDR3 DNA is TGTGCCAGCAGCTTAAAGCACCAAACTGAAGCTTTCTTT. It yields the protein CASSLKHQTEAFF. The variable domain in full, with the rest retrieved from reference TRBV7-3 and TRBJ1-1, is GAGVSQTPSNKVTEKGKYVELRCDPISGHTALYWYRQSLGQGPEFLIYFQGTGAADDSGLPNDRFFAVRPEGSVSTLKIQRTERGDSAVYLCASSLKHQTEAFFGQGTRLTVV.

This clone has only a few counts. This chain's CDR3 is CASSSAVAKNIQYF. The CDR3 DNA reads as TGTGCCAGCAGCTCAGCAGTAGCCAAAAACATTCAGTACTTC. The chain links TRBV7-2 to TRBJ2-4, with D unresolved. From germline, CDR1 is SGHTA and CDR2 FQGNSA. The CDR3 contains 14 residues. V was shortened by 4 bases and J by 0 bases, with 7 bases between the two germline ends.

V is TRBV19 and J is TRBJ1-2; D is ambiguous. CDR3 size: 14 residues. Germline values: CDR1 LNHDA, CDR2 SQIVND (reference sequence). Trimming removed 0 bases from V and 1 base from J, with 6 bases in between. CDR3 nucleotide sequence: TGTGCCAGTAGTATAGATGGCCATAACTATGGCTACACCTTC. Translated, it gives CASSIDGHNYGYTF.

DNA of the CDR3: TGTGCCAGCAGTCAGGAGAGGGGCAATCAGCCCCAGCATTTT. Protein sequence: CASSQERGNQPQHF. The V call is TRBV28, the J call TRBJ1-5; D remains unclear. Germline values: CDR1 MDHEN, CDR2 SYDVKM. Trimming took off 5 bases at V and 2 bases at J, with 10 bases between the two ends. The CDR3 is 14 amino acids.

The chain recombines TRBV28 with TRBJ1-1; D unclear. The germline V gene encodes CDR1 MDHEN and CDR2 SYDVKM. The V end lost 6 bases, the J end lost 4 bases, and 15 bases lay between the germline ends. The length of the CDR3 is 14 residues. This chain's CDR3 is CASRNAAKSTEAFF. In DNA form, the CDR3 reads TGTGCCAGCAGAAACGCGGCAAAGAGCACTGAAGCTTTCTTT.

This rearrangement joins TRBV5-8 to TRBJ1-5; 7 bases line up with TRBD1. Trimming removed 4 bases from V and 0 bases from J; junction bases left unmatched: 4. Germline V gene lookup returns CDR1 SGHTS and CDR2 YDEGEE. This CDR3 contains 15 residues. CDR3: CASSPGTDSNQPQHF. The CDR3 DNA reads TGTGCCAGCAGCCCCGGGACAGATAGCAATCAGCCCCAGCATTTT.

The chain links TRBV27 to TRBJ2-7; TRBD1 aligns across 10 bases. J was trimmed by 3 bases and V by 6 bases; bases with no gene match: 2. Germline CDR1 reads MNHEY; CDR2 reads SMNVEV (reference sequence). The CDR3 spans 13 residues. The CDR3 protein is CASRGTGVYEQYF. The CDR3 DNA is TGTGCCAGCAGGGGGACAGGGGTCTACGAGCAGTACTTC.